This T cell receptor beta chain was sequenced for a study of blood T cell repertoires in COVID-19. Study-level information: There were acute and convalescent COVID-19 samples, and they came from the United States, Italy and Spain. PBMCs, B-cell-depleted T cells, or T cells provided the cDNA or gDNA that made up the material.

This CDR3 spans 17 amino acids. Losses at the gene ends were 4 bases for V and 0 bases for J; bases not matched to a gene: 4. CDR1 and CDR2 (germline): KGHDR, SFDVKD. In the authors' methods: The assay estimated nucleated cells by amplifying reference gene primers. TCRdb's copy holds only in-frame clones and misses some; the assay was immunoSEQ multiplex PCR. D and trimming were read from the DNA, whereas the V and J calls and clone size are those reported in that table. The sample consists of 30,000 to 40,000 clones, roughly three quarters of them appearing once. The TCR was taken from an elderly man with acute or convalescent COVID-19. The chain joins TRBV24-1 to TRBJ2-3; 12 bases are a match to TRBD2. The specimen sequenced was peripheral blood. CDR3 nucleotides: TGTGCCACCAGTGACCCGGGACTAGCGGGCAGCACAGATACGCAGTATTTT. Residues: CATSDPGLAGSTDTQYF.